This T cell receptor (beta chain) derives from a study of blood T cell repertoires in COVID-19. The overall study: The samples span acute and convalescent COVID-19 from the United States, Italy and Spain.

Per the original data handling: Estimation of nucleated cell counts relied on the amplification of reference gene primers. Clones were sequenced by immunoSEQ multiplex PCR, and TCRdb holds only the in-frame ones, with some missing. Clone size and the V and J calls come from that table; the DNA yielded D and trimming. The sample shows fewer than 50,000 clones, roughly 80% of them seen only once. CDR3 size: 14 residues. The J segment lost 3 bases and the V segment lost 3 bases, leaving 3 bases of the junction unmatched. Per the germline V gene, CDR1 is KGHSH and CDR2 is LQKENI. This TCR came from a man aged 50 to 59 with active COVID-19. This sequence joins TRBV18 and TRBJ1-2; 8 nucleotides align to TRBD1. Sequencing was performed on peripheral blood. As DNA, the CDR3 is TGTGCCAGCTCACCGGACAGGGCCTACTATGGCTACACCTTC. Translated, it gives CASSPDRAYYGYTF.